The 10 T cell receptor beta chains reported below all come from one sample, sequenced in a study of blood T cells in healthy people across ages. A second PCR, run for roughly 6 to 11 cycles, used a sample-barcoded 5' primer plus a J-beta primer mix. TCRdb analysed the 5' RACE reads with MiXCR anew, one entry per CDR3 protein. The profile shows more than 800,000 distinct CDR3 sequences, under 35% of them singletons. Sample: blood. The receptors were sampled from a woman older than 75 in good health.

A word on this clonotype: Since a much larger clone is just one base distant, this may be a read error. The chain carries TRBV6-5 and TRBJ2-7; 9 bases fit TRBD2. V was pared by 0 bases and J by 3 bases, with 6 bases of the junction left unmatched. The length of the CDR3 is 16 residues. In germline, CDR1 is MNHEY, CDR2 SVGAGI. CDR3 loop: CASSYSNLAGSYEQYF. The CDR3 nucleotides are TGTGCCAGCAGTTACTCGAACCTAGCGGGGAGCTACGAGCAGTACTTC.

This clonotype was seen ten or more times. The chain recombines TRBV5-5 with TRBJ1-1; a weak D match, TRBD1 (5 bases). The CDR3 loop spans 16 amino acids. V was trimmed by 3 bases and J by 1 base, leaving 16 bases between them. Germline values: CDR1 SGHKS, CDR2 YYEKEE (reference sequence). Here the CDR3 DNA reads TGTGCCAGCAGCTCCGTTATCGGGACCGGGAACACTGAAGCTTTCTTT. Its translation: CASSSVIGTGNTEAFF.

The V call is TRBV11-3, the J call TRBJ2-3; the match to TRBD2 covers 10 bases. Germline lookup yields CDR1 SGHNT and CDR2 YENEEA. V shed 3 bases, J shed 0 bases, and the junction held 3 bases outside the gene matches. The CDR3 length is 16 residues. CDR3 DNA: TGTGCCAGCAGCTTGGGACTAGCGAGTAGCACAGATACGCAGTATTTT. The encoded protein is CASSLGLASSTDTQYF.

The chain combines TRBV7-2 with TRBJ2-3; no clear D gene. V shed 5 bases and J shed 3 bases, with 9 bases lying between them. CDR3 length equals 13 residues. CDR1 and CDR2 (germline): SGHTA, FQGNSA. The CDR3 sequence is CASSPLRTDTQYF. CDR3 DNA: TGTGCCAGCAGCCCTCTACGAACAGATACGCAGTATTTT.

The rearrangement joins TRBV21-1 to TRBJ1-5. TRBV21-1 is an annotated pseudogene. The CDR3 consists of 17 residues. The CDR3 spells CASSKGADLYSNQPQHF. The CDR3 nucleotides read TGTGCCAGCAGCAAAGGCGCTGACCTCTATAGCAATCAGCCCCAGCATTTT.

This clonotype has only a few counts. The chain recombines TRBV20-1 with TRBJ1-1; D is ambiguous. The CDR3 totals 13 residues. The germline V gene encodes CDR1 DFQATT and CDR2 SNEGSKA (reference sequence). V lost 3 bases and J lost 5, with 13 bases in between. The CDR3 here is CSASVPGRTEAFF. CDR3 in DNA: TGCAGTGCTAGTGTACCCGGGCGGACTGAAGCTTTCTTT.

Note on this clonotype: With a much larger clone just one base away, this may be a read error. The J gene is TRBJ2-7, the V gene TRBV6-5; TRBD1 matches at 9 bases. CDR1 is MNHEY, CDR2 SVGAGI, per germline. This CDR3 is 16 amino acids long. The CDR3 spells CANSYSTGGSGYEQYF. CDR3 nucleotides: TGTGCCAACAGTTACTCAACAGGGGGCTCAGGGTACGAGCAGTACTTC.

The chain has TRBV7-2 and TRBJ1-2; D is possibly TRBD1 (5 bases). Trimming shortened V by 5 bases and J by 7 bases, and 14 bases separated the two germline ends. CDR3 size: 13 residues. From germline, CDR1 is SGHTA and CDR2 FQGNSA. This CDR3 reads CASSPVGGVGYTF. CDR3 sequence (DNA): TGTGCCAGCAGCCCCGTGGGGGGAGTTGGCTACACCTTC.

V gene TRBV4-1 combines with J gene TRBJ1-5; D is perhaps TRBD1 (5 bases). CDR3 length equals 14 residues. Looked up from germline, CDR1 is MGHRA and CDR2 is YSYEKL. Trimming pared 0 bases from V and 6 bases from J, leaving 9 bases between. Here the CDR3 reads CASSQDGGVQPQHF. The CDR3 DNA follows: TGCGCCAGCAGCCAAGATGGGGGGGTTCAGCCCCAGCATTTT.

This clonotype was seen ten or more times. The J gene is TRBJ2-1, the V gene TRBV10-3; TRBD1 is a possible D gene (5 bases). Trimming removed 5 bases at V and 7 bases at J, with 15 bases between. The CDR3 has 14 amino acids. CDR1 is ENHRY and CDR2 is SYGVKD in the germline V gene. The chain's CDR3 is CAISLTEARNEQFF. CDR3 coding DNA: TGTGCCATCAGTTTGACAGAGGCTAGAAATGAGCAGTTCTTC.